The rows below give T cell receptor beta chains drawn from one sample of a study of T-cell reconstitution after alpha-beta-depleted transplantation in children. TCRdb reprocessed the PCR reads via MiXCR and lists one record per CDR3 protein. The repertoire consists of 90,000 to 130,000 distinct CDR3 sequences, with 10% occurring once and the leading ten covering 8% to 9.5%. The sample consisted of PBMCs from the stem cell graft donor, taken from the stem cell graft. These TCRs come from a human donor who donated a stem cell graft to a child with acute lymphoblastic leukemia. CDR3s include the opening cysteine and the closing phenylalanine or tryptophan. The order of the fields is clone size, D gene, V gene, J gene, CDR3 protein, CDR3 DNA. A D gene is named only where the DNA matches it firmly. Clone size appears in some rows only: once, few, many, or a class for an expanded clone.

clone size: many; D gene: -; V gene: TRBV18; J gene: TRBJ1-4; CDR3 protein: CASSPLRDDATNEKLFF; CDR3 DNA: TGTGCCAGCTCACCGCTCCGGGACGACGCGACTAATGAAAAACTGTTTTTT
clone size: many; D gene: TRBD2; V gene: TRBV28; J gene: TRBJ2-1; CDR3 protein: CASAPLPLAGGYNEQFF; CDR3 DNA: TGTGCCAGCGCCCCCCTTCCTTTAGCGGGAGGGTACAATGAGCAGTTCTTC
clone size: many; D gene: TRBD1; V gene: TRBV10-3; J gene: TRBJ1-6; CDR3 protein: CAISEKGGTDYNSPLHF; CDR3 DNA: TGTGCCATCAGTGAAAAAGGGGGGACAGACTATAATTCACCCCTCCACTTT
clone size: many; D gene: -; V gene: TRBV29-1; J gene: TRBJ2-7; CDR3 protein: CSVSRDPYEQYF; CDR3 DNA: TGCAGCGTTTCCCGGGACCCCTACGAGCAGTACTTC
clone size: -; D gene: -; V gene: TRBV19; J gene: TRBJ2-7; CDR3 protein: CASSMSSSYEQYF; CDR3 DNA: TGTGCCAGTAGTATGTCTAGCTCCTACGAGCAGTACTTC
clone size: many; D gene: TRBD2; V gene: TRBV28; J gene: TRBJ2-2; CDR3 protein: CASRRGTSGRDGELFF; CDR3 DNA: TGTGCCAGCAGACGAGGGACTAGCGGACGAGACGGGGAGCTGTTTTTT
clone size: -; D gene: -; V gene: TRBV12-3/TRBV12-4; J gene: TRBJ2-3; CDR3 protein: CASSLAGSSTDTQYF; CDR3 DNA: TGTGCCAGCAGTTTAGCGGGTTCTAGCACAGATACGCAGTATTTT
clone size: many; D gene: -; V gene: TRBV7-9; J gene: TRBJ2-2; CDR3 protein: CASSLTGGNGELFF; CDR3 DNA: TGTGCCAGCAGCTTAACCGGGGGCAACGGGGAGCTGTTTTTT
clone size: many; D gene: -; V gene: TRBV5-5; J gene: TRBJ2-5; CDR3 protein: CASSLGGGIETQYF; CDR3 DNA: TGTGCCAGCAGCTTGGGGGGAGGAATCGAGACCCAGTACTTC
clone size: many; D gene: TRBD2; V gene: TRBV7-6; J gene: TRBJ2-1; CDR3 protein: CASSLVAPTSGSYNEQFF; CDR3 DNA: TGTGCCAGCAGCTTAGTGGCCCCGACTAGCGGGTCCTACAATGAGCAGTTCTTC
clone size: many; D gene: TRBD1; V gene: TRBV27; J gene: TRBJ2-1; CDR3 protein: CASRTDRVDPLYNEQFF; CDR3 DNA: TGTGCCAGCAGAACGGACAGGGTCGACCCCCTTTACAATGAGCAGTTCTTC
clone size: many; D gene: -; V gene: TRBV5-1; J gene: TRBJ2-3; CDR3 protein: CASSLGRSDTQYF; CDR3 DNA: TGCGCCAGCAGCTTGGGTAGGTCCGATACGCAGTATTTT
clone size: -; D gene: -; V gene: TRBV5-1; J gene: TRBJ1-5; CDR3 protein: CASRGKEDQPQHF; CDR3 DNA: TGCGCCAGCAGAGGGAAGGAGGACCAGCCCCAGCATTTT
clone size: many; D gene: TRBD1; V gene: TRBV6-1; J gene: TRBJ2-3; CDR3 protein: CASSPPGQPTFTDTQYF; CDR3 DNA: TGTGCCAGCAGTCCACCGGGACAGCCTACTTTCACAGATACGCAGTATTTT
clone size: many; D gene: -; V gene: TRBV12-3/TRBV12-4; J gene: TRBJ1-4; CDR3 protein: CASSKASNNEKLFF; CDR3 DNA: TGTGCCAGCAGTAAGGCTAGCAATAATGAAAAACTGTTTTTT
clone size: many; D gene: -; V gene: TRBV12-3/TRBV12-4; J gene: TRBJ1-1; CDR3 protein: CASSLRNTEAFF; CDR3 DNA: TGTGCCAGCAGTTTAAGGAACACTGAAGCTTTCTTT
clone size: many; D gene: TRBD1; V gene: TRBV25-1; J gene: TRBJ2-7; CDR3 protein: CASSESYGQGYEQYF; CDR3 DNA: TGTGCCAGCAGTGAATCCTACGGACAGGGCTACGAGCAGTACTTC
clone size: many; D gene: -; V gene: TRBV29-1; J gene: TRBJ2-2; CDR3 protein: CSVRKGPNTGELFF; CDR3 DNA: TGCAGCGTGAGAAAAGGGCCGAACACCGGGGAGCTGTTTTTT
clone size: many; D gene: TRBD1; V gene: TRBV9; J gene: TRBJ2-1; CDR3 protein: CASSVVQGAPEQFF; CDR3 DNA: TGTGCCAGCAGCGTAGTGCAGGGGGCGCCTGAGCAGTTCTTC
clone size: many; D gene: TRBD2; V gene: TRBV29-1; J gene: TRBJ2-1; CDR3 protein: CSDQPGGGYNEQFF; CDR3 DNA: TGCAGCGACCAACCCGGGGGGGGCTACAATGAGCAGTTCTTC
clone size: many; D gene: -; V gene: TRBV5-5; J gene: TRBJ1-5; CDR3 protein: CASSLAGTMVNQPQHF; CDR3 DNA: TGTGCCAGCAGCTTGGCCGGCACTATGGTCAATCAGCCCCAGCATTTT
clone size: many; D gene: -; V gene: TRBV27; J gene: TRBJ1-2; CDR3 protein: CASSSTVLYGYTF; CDR3 DNA: TGTGCCAGCAGCTCAACGGTCCTCTATGGCTACACCTTC
clone size: many; D gene: -; V gene: TRBV7-2; J gene: TRBJ2-7; CDR3 protein: CASSLAWGRSYEQYF; CDR3 DNA: TGTGCCAGCAGCTTAGCGTGGGGACGGTCCTACGAGCAGTACTTC
clone size: many; D gene: -; V gene: TRBV20-1; J gene: TRBJ2-7; CDR3 protein: CSARNELLADEQYF; CDR3 DNA: TGCAGTGCTAGAAACGAGCTATTAGCGGACGAGCAGTACTTC
clone size: many; D gene: TRBD1; V gene: TRBV6-5; J gene: TRBJ2-7; CDR3 protein: CASRAQGEWEQYF; CDR3 DNA: TGTGCCAGCAGGGCTCAGGGGGAATGGGAGCAGTACTTC
clone size: many; D gene: TRBD2; V gene: TRBV27; J gene: TRBJ2-7; CDR3 protein: CASSARTSDNLPSEQYF; CDR3 DNA: TGTGCCAGCAGCGCCCGGACTAGTGATAACCTACCGAGCGAGCAGTACTTC
clone size: many; D gene: -; V gene: TRBV29-1; J gene: TRBJ1-2; CDR3 protein: CSVESANYGYTF; CDR3 DNA: TGCAGCGTTGAGTCCGCTAACTATGGCTACACCTTC
clone size: many; D gene: -; V gene: TRBV9; J gene: TRBJ2-3; CDR3 protein: CASSVATNTQYF; CDR3 DNA: TGTGCCAGCAGCGTAGCTACAAATACGCAGTATTTT
clone size: many; D gene: -; V gene: TRBV6-5; J gene: TRBJ2-5; CDR3 protein: CASSYSGVKETQYF; CDR3 DNA: TGTGCCAGCAGTTACTCGGGGGTAAAAGAGACCCAGTACTTC
clone size: many; D gene: -; V gene: TRBV5-5; J gene: TRBJ1-4; CDR3 protein: CASSLVAGVPSTNEKLFF; CDR3 DNA: TGTGCCAGCAGCTTGGTAGCCGGGGTCCCTTCAACTAATGAAAAACTGTTTTTT
clone size: many; D gene: -; V gene: TRBV25-1; J gene: TRBJ1-1; CDR3 protein: CASNSGWTEAFF; CDR3 DNA: TGTGCCAGCAATTCTGGGTGGACTGAAGCTTTCTTT
clone size: many; D gene: -; V gene: TRBV5-1; J gene: TRBJ2-3; CDR3 protein: CASRQDRTSTDTQYF; CDR3 DNA: TGCGCCAGCCGCCAGGACCGTACTAGCACAGATACGCAGTATTTT
clone size: many; D gene: TRBD1; V gene: TRBV12-3/TRBV12-4; J gene: TRBJ2-2; CDR3 protein: CASSGTGPTGELFF; CDR3 DNA: TGTGCCAGCAGTGGGACAGGGCCCACCGGGGAGCTGTTTTTT